Sequencing of this T cell receptor beta chain was carried out in a study of OX40 agonist ivuxolimab in advanced cancers. The study's findings and limits: Some nonresponders also had low normalized T-cell clonal expansion.

Trimming removed 5 bases from V and 8 bases from J, with 19 bases in between. Germline V gene sequence: CDR1 SEHNR, CDR2 FQNEAQ (reference sequence). The CDR3 has 15 amino acids. Comments on this clone: Its antigen remains unidentified.

Repertoires were generated with immunoSEQ multiplex PCR, while TCRdb's copy carries only in-frame clones and drops some. The sample shows 50,000 to 55,000 clones, 75% to 90% of them seen only once. This receptor was taken from an adult with an advanced solid tumor such as melanoma, head and neck, liver or kidney cancer. The sample here was CD4+ or CD8+ T cells sorted from blood, taken in a trial of the OX40 agonist ivuxolimab. V usage is TRBV7-9 and J usage is TRBJ2-1, with D possibly called TRBD1 or TRBD2 (6 bases each). CDR3 protein: CASSLKGGLTDEQFF. In DNA form, the CDR3 reads TGTGCCAGCAGCCTCAAGGGGGGCCTAACCGATGAGCAGTTCTTC.